This T cell receptor beta chain comes out of a study of control samples from healthy donors and cancer patients. The germline gives CDR1 MGHRA, CDR2 YSYEKL. The CDR3 contains 15 residues. The V gene lost 1 base and the J gene lost 1 base, with 8 bases spanning the gap. Sequenced by immunoSEQ multiplex PCR; TCRdb stores in-frame clones only, minus some. The sample yields about 92,000 clones, approximately 78% seen once. The specimen sequenced was blood. The chain couples TRBV4-1 to TRBJ2-1, with D uncertain. The TCR comes from a woman aged 55-69 years in good health. The CDR3 nucleotides read TGCGCCAGCAGCCAAGTTGTGGCTTCCTACAATGAGCAGTTCTTC. This translates into CASSQVVASYNEQFF.